This is a list of T cell receptor beta chains from one sample in a study of blood T cell repertoires in COVID-19. Only in-frame clones appear in the TCRdb table, and some are missing; sequencing was by immunoSEQ multiplex PCR. The table shows roughly 400,000 clones, with approximately 92% occurring only once. The source material was PBMCs or T cells enriched from blood (not recorded which). The receptors come from a man younger than 40 who had recovered from COVID-19. CDR3s include the opening cysteine and the closing phenylalanine or tryptophan. The D gene is left open where the match is weak. The listing skips clone size in some rows; elsewhere it reads once, few, many or a size class.

J gene | D gene | clone size | V gene | CDR3 protein | CDR3 DNA
TRBJ1-2 | . | . | TRBV19 | CASSIKTGPFGLYGYTF | TGTGCCAGTAGTATAAAAACAGGACCCTTCGGGTTGTATGGCTACACCTTC
TRBJ1-2 | . | . | TRBV10-3 | CAISAAEDYGYTF | TGTGCCATCAGTGCGGCAGAGGACTATGGCTACACCTTC
TRBJ2-3 | . | . | TRBV6-2/TRBV6-3 | CASSYPAARPDTQYF | TGTGCCAGCAGTTACCCGGCGGCCAGACCAGATACGCAGTATTTT
TRBJ1-1 | . | few | TRBV25-1 | CASSGEPLNTEAFF | TGTGCCAGCTCAGGCGAGCCATTGAACACTGAAGCTTTCTTT
TRBJ1-2 | . | . | TRBV28 | CASSPETANYGYTF | TGTGCCAGCAGTCCGGAGACAGCAAACTATGGCTACACCTTC
TRBJ2-7 | . | once | TRBV10-3 | CAISDGQGSFHEQYF | TGTGCCATCAGTGACGGCCAGGGATCCTTCCACGAGCAGTACTTC
TRBJ2-7 | TRBD2 | . | TRBV28 | CASGTSGRSYEQYF | TGTGCCAGCGGGACTAGCGGGAGATCCTACGAGCAGTACTTC
TRBJ2-1 | . | . | TRBV10-1 | CASSFGSNEQFF | TGCGCCAGCAGCTTTGGTAGTAATGAGCAGTTCTTC
TRBJ2-5 | TRBD2 | . | TRBV7-2 | CASSQRGGRLETQYF | TGTGCCAGCAGCCAGCGTGGCGGGAGGTTGGAGACCCAGTACTTC
TRBJ1-3 | TRBD1 | . | TRBV29-1 | CSVHGQEDTIYF | TGCAGCGTTCATGGACAGGAAGACACCATATATTTT